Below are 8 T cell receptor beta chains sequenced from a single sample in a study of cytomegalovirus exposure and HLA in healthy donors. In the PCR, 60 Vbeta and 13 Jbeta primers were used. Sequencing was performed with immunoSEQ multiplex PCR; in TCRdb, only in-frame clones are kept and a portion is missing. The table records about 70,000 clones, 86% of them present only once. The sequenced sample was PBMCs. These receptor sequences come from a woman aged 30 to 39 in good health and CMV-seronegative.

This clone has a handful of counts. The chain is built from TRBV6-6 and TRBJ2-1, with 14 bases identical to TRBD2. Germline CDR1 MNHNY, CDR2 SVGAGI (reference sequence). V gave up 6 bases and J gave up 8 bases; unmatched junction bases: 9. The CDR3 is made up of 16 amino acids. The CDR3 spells CASSRGTSGSAYEQFF. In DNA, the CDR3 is TGTGCCAGCAGCAGAGGGACTAGCGGGAGCGCATATGAGCAGTTCTTC.

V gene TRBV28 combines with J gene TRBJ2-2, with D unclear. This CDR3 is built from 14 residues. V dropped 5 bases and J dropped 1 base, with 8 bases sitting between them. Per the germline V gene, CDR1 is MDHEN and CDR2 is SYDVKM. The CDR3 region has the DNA TGTGCCAGCAGTCTCGGTCAGAACACCGGGGAGCTGTTTTTT. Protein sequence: CASSLGQNTGELFF.

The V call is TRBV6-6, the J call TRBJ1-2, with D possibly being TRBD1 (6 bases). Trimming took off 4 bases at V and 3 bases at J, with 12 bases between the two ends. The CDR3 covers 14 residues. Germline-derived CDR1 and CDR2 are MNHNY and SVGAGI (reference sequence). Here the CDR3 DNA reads TGTGCCAGCAGTTCCGGACAGCTGCACTATGGCTACACCTTC. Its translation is CASSSGQLHYGYTF.

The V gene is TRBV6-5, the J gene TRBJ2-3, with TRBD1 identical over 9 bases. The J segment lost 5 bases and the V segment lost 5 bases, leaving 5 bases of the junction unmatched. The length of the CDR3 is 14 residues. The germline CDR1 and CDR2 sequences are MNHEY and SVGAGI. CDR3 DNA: TGTGCCAGCAGTGTACAGGGGGCAGGAGATACGCAGTATTTT. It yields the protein CASSVQGAGDTQYF.

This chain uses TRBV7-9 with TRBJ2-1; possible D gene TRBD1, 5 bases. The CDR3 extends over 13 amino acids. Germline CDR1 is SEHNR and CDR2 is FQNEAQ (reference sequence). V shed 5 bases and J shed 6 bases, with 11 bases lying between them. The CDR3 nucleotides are TGTGCCAGCAGCCCGCGGACAAGCAATGAGCAGTTCTTC. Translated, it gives CASSPRTSNEQFF.

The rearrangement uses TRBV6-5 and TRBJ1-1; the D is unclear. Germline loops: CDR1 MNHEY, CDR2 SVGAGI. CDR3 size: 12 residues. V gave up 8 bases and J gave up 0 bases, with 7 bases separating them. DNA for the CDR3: TGTGCCAGCCGGAGTATGAACACTGAAGCTTTCTTT. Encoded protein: CASRSMNTEAFF.

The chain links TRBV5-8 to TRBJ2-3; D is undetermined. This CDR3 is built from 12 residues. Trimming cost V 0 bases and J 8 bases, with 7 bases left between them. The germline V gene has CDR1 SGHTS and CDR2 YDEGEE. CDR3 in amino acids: CASSLGAGTQYF. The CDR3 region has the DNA TGTGCCAGCAGCTTGGGGGCCGGTACGCAGTATTTT.

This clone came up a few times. Written as DNA, the CDR3 is TGTGCCAGCAGTCTGGGACAGGGTAACTACGAGCAGTACTTC. Protein product: CASSLGQGNYEQYF. V gene TRBV27 combines with J gene TRBJ2-5; 9 bases are a match to TRBD1. The DNA end is a closer match to TRBJ2-7, so the J assignment may be wrong. The germline V gene encodes CDR1 MNHEY and CDR2 SMNVEV (reference sequence). There are 14 residues in the CDR3.